These 4 T cell receptor beta chains originate from one sample sequenced in a study of regulatory T cells in long-lasting Graves disease. Investigators prepared the TCR beta libraries by applying iRepertoire HTBI primers and Arm-PCR of CDR3 regions. Each CDR3 protein is one row after TCRdb ran MiXCR on the multiplex PCR reads. The sample has approximately 440,000 distinct CDR3 sequences, roughly 15% seen once. As for time point: newly diagnosed GD, antithyroid drugs for less than 3 months. Extracted RNA from PBMCs served as the source of the TCR library. This sample was shared with a second study, whose subject was T cells in Graves' hyperthyroidism and ophthalmopathy.

The sample here was peripheral blood mononuclear cells (PBMCs), taken at new diagnosis, from a patient treated with antithyroid drugs. The source is a man aged 40-50 years with Graves disease.

This clonotype came up many times. The chain combines TRBV24-1 with TRBJ2-5; unclear D gene. This CDR3 region has 13 residues. Germline lookup yields CDR1 KGHDR and CDR2 SFDVKD. Trimming left V 4 bases short and J 3 bases short, with 8 bases between. The CDR3 nucleotides are TGTGCCACCAGTGACAGGTCTGAAGAGACCCAGTACTTC. Its protein is CATSDRSEETQYF.

About this clonotype: This may stem from a read error, because a much larger clone lies one nucleotide away. The V gene is TRBV2, the J gene TRBJ2-2; D could derive from TRBD1 or TRBD2 (5 bases each). This CDR3 has 15 residues. Germline CDR1 SNHLY, CDR2 FYNNEI. DNA for the CDR3: TGTGCCAGCATTCTTGGGACGGCACACACCGGGGAGCTGCTTTTT. Translated, it gives CASILGTAHTGELLF.

The rearrangement links TRBV28 to TRBJ2-7; D remains ambiguous. The germline CDR1 and CDR2 sequences are MDHEN and SYDVKM. The CDR3 loop spans 12 amino acids. V was clipped by 3 bases and J by 7 bases, with 10 bases between them. The CDR3 nucleotides read TGTGCCAGCAGTTTCCCAGACTGGGAGCAGTACTTC. It is translated as CASSFPDWEQYF.

This clonotype was counted many times. The J gene is TRBJ1-1, the V gene TRBV28; D ambiguous. The CDR3 contains 17 residues. Germline CDR1 MDHEN, CDR2 SYDVKM. V lost 2 bases and J lost 6, with 22 bases in between. CDR3 amino acids: CASSLVGWNGLVAEAFF. The CDR3 DNA reads as TGTGCCAGCAGTTTAGTCGGGTGGAACGGGCTCGTGGCTGAAGCTTTCTTT. Variable domain in full (rest from reference TRBV28 and TRBJ1-1): DVKVTQSSRYLVKRTGEKVFLECVQDMDHENMFWYRQDPGLGLRLIYFSYDVKMKEKGDIPEGYSVSREKKERFSLILESASTNQTSMYLCASSLVGWNGLVAEAFFGQGTRLTVV.